What follows are 23 T cell receptor beta chains derived from one specimen sequenced in a study of T cells in women clearing cervical HPV infection. Profiled with immunoSEQ multiplex PCR; TCRdb holds only in-frame clones, not every one. Its table records fewer than 35,000 clones. Sample: blood buffy coat. The receptors derive from a woman aged 18 to 69 with a cervical HPV16 infection that either progressed to CIN3+ or cleared (not recorded which).

A word on this clone: The DNA ends 3 residues before the CDR3 does, and the rest of the CDR3 is filled in from the germline J gene. The V call is TRBV2, the J call TRBJ2-3; the match to TRBD1 covers 10 bases. This CDR3 region has 16 residues. Germline V CDR1 and CDR2: SNHLY, FYNNEI. Partial CDR3 DNA: TGTGCCAGCAGTGGGGGGACAGGGGCGTACCAAGAGACG. Translated, it gives CASSGGTGAYQET. The CDR3 in its entirety is CASSGGTGAYQETQYF.

The CDR3 reads CASTPTRISNQPQHF. The covered CDR3 bases are TGTGCCAGTACCCCGACGCGGATTAGCAATCAGCCC. The chain joins TRBV19 to TRBJ1-5; D gene unclear. The read comes to an end 3 residues before the CDR3 does, leaving the germline J gene to fill in the end. CDR1 and CDR2 from the germline V gene are LNHDA and SQIVND (reference sequence). The ends were cut back, 7 bases at V and 0 bases at J, with 13 bases in the middle. This CDR3 spans 15 amino acids.

Comments on this clone: The read comes to an end 3 residues before the CDR3 does, leaving the germline J gene to fill in the end. V is TRBV7-8 and J is TRBJ2-7; 9 bases line up with TRBD2. This CDR3 contains 15 residues. Trimming at V came to 1 base and at J to 1 base, leaving 2 bases not matched to a gene. CDR1 and CDR2 (germline): SGHVS, FQNEAQ. CDR3 bases read: TGTGCCAGCAGCTTAGGACTAGCGGTATCCTACGAG. This codes for CASSLGLAVSYE. In full, the CDR3 is CASSLGLAVSYEQYF.

About this clone: The CDR3 is cut off 3 residues early in the read; its end comes from the germline J gene. The chain links TRBV28 to TRBJ2-7; 7 bases fit TRBD1. The CDR3 consists of 19 residues. CDR1 is MDHEN, CDR2 SYDVKM, per germline. Germline trimming cut 7 bases from V and 1 base from J; bases unmatched to any gene: 22. CDR3 amino acids: CASTPGAAGGIGLSYEQYF. Partial CDR3 DNA: TGTGCCAGCACTCCAGGCGCGGCAGGGGGAATTGGTTTGTCCTACGAG.

On this clone itself: Sequencing ends 3 residues short of the CDR3 end; the germline J gene provides the rest. This rearrangement joins TRBV30 to TRBJ1-2; TRBD1 agrees at 10 bases. Germline V CDR1 and CDR2: GTSNPN, SVGIG (reference sequence). CDR3 size: 13 residues. Here the CDR3 reads CAWSGQGARGYTF. The sequenced CDR3 bases are TGTGCCTGGAGTGGACAGGGGGCGCGGGGC.

To note about this clone: Coverage ceases 3 residues before the CDR3 finishes, and the germline J gene fills in the end. The V gene is TRBV7-9, the J gene TRBJ2-5; D is perhaps TRBD1 (6 bases). CDR1 and CDR2 (germline): SEHNR, FQNEAQ (reference sequence). The CDR3 runs 14 residues. Trimming took off 1 base at V and 0 bases at J, with 6 bases between the two ends. CDR3 loop: CASSLGTDQETQYF. The part of the CDR3 DNA that was read is TGTGCCAGCAGCTTAGGGACAGACCAAGAGACC. The whole variable domain, filled in from reference TRBV7-9 and TRBJ2-5, reads DTGVSQNPRHKITKRGQNVTFRCDPISEHNRLYWYRQTLGQGPEFLTYFQNEAQLEKSRLLSDRFSAERPKGSFSTLEIQRTEQGDSAMYLCASSLGTDQETQYFGPGTRLLVL.

On this clone: Sequencing ends 3 residues short of the CDR3 end; the germline J gene provides the rest. This chain links TRBV6-2 or TRBV6-3 with TRBJ1-2; no reliable D call. The CDR3 is 14 residues long. In germline, CDR1 is MNHEY, CDR2 SVGEGT. CDR3 DNA, as far as it was read: TGTGCCAGCAGCCGACTAGCGGGAGTTAAGGAC. Translating it yields CASSRLAGVKD. The full CDR3 protein reads CASSRLAGVKDYTF.

A word on this clone: Read data end 3 residues before the CDR3 end; the end is taken from the germline J gene. This sequence joins TRBV5-1 and TRBJ2-5; 9 bases fit TRBD2. CDR3 length equals 18 residues. Looked up from germline, CDR1 is SGHRS and CDR2 is YFSETQ. The trim removed 0 bases at V and 5 bases at J, leaving 14 bases unmatched. CDR3: CASSLAVGLASSAETQYF. The part of the CDR3 DNA that was read is TGCGCCAGCAGCTTGGCCGTGGGACTAGCCTCCTCGGCTGAGACC.

Remarks on this clone: The read comes to an end 3 residues before the CDR3 does, leaving the germline J gene to fill in the end. The chain joins TRBV7-9 to TRBJ2-7; no definite D call. Germline loops: CDR1 SEHNR, CDR2 FQNEAQ (reference sequence). The CDR3 covers 14 residues. Trimming removed 1 base at V and 5 bases at J, with 12 bases between. Partial CDR3 DNA: TGTGCCAGCAGCTTAGACACCTCGCCCCACGAG. It specifies CASSLDTSPHE. The CDR3 as a whole reads CASSLDTSPHEQYF.

Comments on this clone: The read comes to an end 3 residues before the CDR3 does, leaving the germline J gene to fill in the end. The chain joins TRBV18 to TRBJ2-3; the D is unclear. The CDR3 covers 13 residues. V lost 6 bases and J lost 2, with 9 bases in between. CDR1 and CDR2 (germline): KGHSH, LQKENI. The part of the CDR3 DNA that was read is TGTGCCAGCTCCCCCCCTCTCACAGATACG. This translates into CASSPPLTDT. The CDR3 in its entirety is CASSPPLTDTQYF.

As concerns this clone: An end of the junction differs from the germline gene, which may be a read error. The missing CDR3 end, 3 residues past where the read stops, is filled in from the germline J gene. The chain joins TRBV7-7 to TRBJ2-1, with D perhaps given as TRBD1 or TRBD2 (6 bases each). The CDR3 extends over 14 amino acids. Germline V gene lookup returns CDR1 SSHAT and CDR2 FNYEAQ (reference sequence). The DNA read from the CDR3 is TGTGCTAGCAGCTTAGGGGGGACTTCGAATGAG. Its protein is CASSLGGTSNE. The CDR3 in full is CASSLGGTSNEQFF.

Comment on this clone: From the germline J gene comes the end of the CDR3, since the read stops 3 residues before it. The V call is TRBV18, the J call TRBJ2-3; tentatively, D is TRBD1 (5 bases). The CDR3 extends over 14 amino acids. The germline gives CDR1 KGHSH, CDR2 LQKENI. The covered CDR3 bases are TGTGCCAGCTCACCACCCGCCAGGGAAGAGACG. It codes for CASSPPAREET. The entire CDR3 is CASSPPAREETQYF.

Comments on this clone: The read is 3 residues too short to cover the CDR3 end, so that end is filled in from the germline J gene. The chain links TRBV19 to TRBJ1-5; 8 bases line up with TRBD1. Germline CDR1 reads LNHDA; CDR2 reads SQIVND (reference sequence). With V trimmed by 9 bases and J by 4 bases, 14 bases remained unmatched. This CDR3 is 16 amino acids long. CDR3 protein: CASITRDRRRNQPQHF. The CDR3 bases that were read are TGTGCCAGCATCACCCGGGACAGGCGCCGGAATCAGCCC.

Note on this clone: From the germline J gene comes the end of the CDR3, since the read stops 3 residues before it. This chain links TRBV19 with TRBJ1-2, with D possibly TRBD1 on 6 matching bases. The length of the CDR3 is 14 residues. From germline, CDR1 is LNHDA and CDR2 SQIVND (reference sequence). CDR3 DNA (partial): TGTGCCAGTAGTATAGGGAGGGGGACCTACGAC. Translation gives CASSIGRGTYD. The CDR3 reads in full as CASSIGRGTYDYTF.

Note on this clone: The read is 3 residues too short to cover the CDR3 end, so that end is filled in from the germline J gene. The rearrangement links TRBV30 to TRBJ1-1; no clear D gene. Germline V gene sequence: CDR1 GTSNPN, CDR2 SVGIG (reference sequence). CDR3 length equals 12 residues. V lost 8 bases and J 4 bases, leaving 14 bases between the germline ends. The part of the CDR3 DNA that was read is TGTGCCGTACTTTCGGGGAGCACTGAA. This translates into CAVLSGSTE. In full, the CDR3 reads CAVLSGSTEAFF.

This clone is labeled medium-sized based on frequency. CDR3 sequence: CASSQGRQTDTQYF. The sequenced CDR3 bases are TGTGCCAGCAGCCAGGGCCGTCAAACAGATACG. The chain combines TRBV7-3 with TRBJ2-3; D is possibly TRBD1 (5 bases). The CDR3 goes on 3 residues after the read ends, and that part is filled in from the germline J gene. Looked up from germline, CDR1 is SGHTA and CDR2 is FQGTGA. This CDR3 has 14 amino acids. Trimming took off 5 bases at V and 3 bases at J, with 12 bases between the two ends.

A word on this clone: The CDR3 end falls 3 residues outside the read, so it is completed with the germline J gene. The V and J genes are TRBV7-2 and TRBJ1-2; possible D gene TRBD1, 6 bases. This CDR3 spans 14 amino acids. V was cut by 5 bases and J by 2 bases, with 12 bases left in between. Germline CDR1 is SGHTA and CDR2 is FQGNSA. Partial CDR3 DNA: TGTGCCAGCAGCCTTCGGGACAAGAACTATGGC. This encodes CASSLRDKNYG. The CDR3, in full, reads CASSLRDKNYGYTF.

As to this clone: The sequenced fragment ends 3 residues before the CDR3 boundary, so the rest is inferred from the germline J gene. V is TRBV7-2 and J is TRBJ2-7, with TRBD2 matching 11 bases. V trimming: 5 bases; J trimming: 1 base; junction bases outside the gene matches: 4. This CDR3 region has 15 residues. Per the germline V gene, CDR1 is SGHTA and CDR2 is FQGNSA. This CDR3 reads CASSQTSGSSYEQYF. Partial CDR3 DNA: TGTGCCAGCAGCCAAACTAGCGGGAGTTCCTACGAG.

A note on this clone: The read halts 3 residues ahead of the CDR3 end, with the missing end drawn from the germline J gene. The J gene is TRBJ1-4, the V gene TRBV30, with a tentative D call TRBD1 (6 bases). Trimming removed 6 bases at V and 0 bases at J, with 23 bases between. CDR1 is GTSNPN, CDR2 SVGIG, per germline (reference sequence). The CDR3 has 18 amino acids. The CDR3: CACTKTGGNYATNEKLFF. The part of the CDR3 DNA that was read is TGTGCCTGCACGAAGACAGGAGGGAACTATGCAACTAATGAAAAA.

Regarding this clone: The CDR3 goes on 3 residues after the read ends, and that part is filled in from the germline J gene. This chain uses TRBV19 with TRBJ1-2; perhaps TRBD1 as D (6 bases). Trimming removed 9 bases at V and 2 bases at J, with 13 bases between. CDR3 size: 13 residues. CDR1 is LNHDA, CDR2 SQIVND, per germline (reference sequence). CDR3 protein: CARRDRPNYGYTF. Partial CDR3 DNA: TGTGCCAGGCGCGACAGGCCAAACTATGGC.

Worth noting for this clone: The read halts 3 residues ahead of the CDR3 end, with the missing end drawn from the germline J gene. The chain carries TRBV30 and TRBJ2-1, with a tentative D call TRBD2 (5 bases). Germline loops: CDR1 GTSNPN, CDR2 SVGIG (reference sequence). V was clipped by 4 bases and J by 4 bases, with 5 bases between them. CDR3 size: 11 residues. The CDR3 here is CAWTGYNEQFF. CDR3 bases read: TGTGCCTGGACGGGGTACAATGAG. The entire variable domain, with the rest obtained from reference TRBV30 and TRBJ2-1, is as follows: SQTIHQWPATLVQPVGSPLSLECTVEGTSNPNLYWYRQAAGRGLQLLFYSVGIGQISSEVPQNLSASRPQDRQFILSSKKLLLSDSGFYLCAWTGYNEQFFGPGTRLTVL.

Concerning this clone: The read ends 3 residues early relative to the CDR3; the germline J gene fills the gap. The chain combines TRBV2 with TRBJ2-7; tentatively, D is TRBD2 (5 bases). Germline V lookup: CDR1 SNHLY, CDR2 FYNNEI. Trimming stripped 2 bases from V and 3 bases from J, with 8 bases between. CDR3 size: 13 residues. The DNA read from the CDR3 is TGTGCCAGCAGTGAAAAGCGGAGCTACGAG. This gives the protein CASSEKRSYE. The entire CDR3 is CASSEKRSYEQYF.

Concerning this clone: The DNA ends 3 residues before the CDR3 does, and the rest of the CDR3 is filled in from the germline J gene. The genes are TRBV7-9 and TRBJ2-4; D is uncertain. CDR3 length equals 12 residues. CDR1 SEHNR and CDR2 FQNEAQ come from the germline V gene (reference sequence). The CDR3 spells CASSRENYGQYF. The sequenced part of the CDR3 DNA is TGTGCCAGCAGCCGAGAAAACTATGGT. Using reference TRBV7-9 and TRBJ2-4 for the parts outside the CDR3, the full variable domain is DTGVSQNPRHKITKRGQNVTFRCDPISEHNRLYWYRQTLGQGPEFLTYFQNEAQLEKSRLLSDRFSAERPKGSFSTLEIQRTEQGDSAMYLCASSRENYGQYFGAGTRLSVL.